The 14 T cell receptor beta chains below all came from one sample that was sequenced in a study of control samples from healthy donors and cancer patients. Libraries were prepared by immunoSEQ multiplex PCR; TCRdb keeps only in-frame clonotypes and omits some of them. The repertoire holds around 99,000 clones, with around 89% as singletons. The sample consisted of blood. The receptor source for this set is a woman in her fifties or sixties in good health.

The chain carries TRBV7-7 and TRBJ2-1, with 13 positions matching TRBD2. The V segment lost 5 bases and the J segment 5 bases; nucleotides outside the gene matches: 3. The germline CDR1 and CDR2 sequences are SSHAT and FNYEAQ (reference sequence). The length of the CDR3 is 15 residues. CDR3 sequence: CASSRTSGGDNEQFF. In DNA form, the CDR3 reads TGTGCCAGCAGCCGAACTAGCGGGGGGGACAATGAGCAGTTCTTC.

This clone was seen more than once but under ten times. The chain employs TRBV24-1 and TRBJ2-3; D call uncertain. V lost 4 bases and J 5 bases, leaving 12 bases between the germline ends. Per the germline V gene, CDR1 is KGHDR and CDR2 is SFDVKD. The CDR3 is 14 residues long. CDR3 amino acids: CATSDPRTVDTQYF. CDR3 nucleotides: TGTGCCACCAGTGACCCCCGAACCGTAGATACGCAGTATTTT.

The chain uses TRBV3-1 (or the pseudogene TRBV3-2) and TRBJ1-5; TRBD1 might be the D (5 bases). This CDR3 has 13 amino acids. Trimming cost V 4 bases and J 6 bases, with 10 bases left between them. CDR1 and CDR2 (germline): LGHDT, YNNKEL (reference sequence). The CDR3 DNA reads TGTGCCAGCAGCCCTATGAGGGGTCAGCCCCAGCATTTT. It yields the protein CASSPMRGQPQHF.

This clone was counted a few times. The J gene is TRBJ1-1, the V gene TRBV1; the table gives TRBD1 as D, unverified against the DNA. TRBV1 is a pseudogene locus. The CDR3 is made up of 16 amino acids. The CDR3 loop reads CTSSLGQGSMNTEAFF. The CDR3 nucleotides read TGCACCAGCAGCTTGGGACAGGGGAGCATGAACACTGAAGCTTTCTTT.

V is TRBV7-3 and J is TRBJ1-2, with a tentative D call TRBD1 (6 bases). CDR3 size: 14 residues. In germline, CDR1 is SGHTA, CDR2 FQGTGA. Trimming cost V 5 bases and J 8 bases, with 18 bases left between them. CDR3 sequence (DNA): TGTGCCAGCAGCGCTACAGGCGCCCAGGGGGGCTACACCTTC. Protein sequence: CASSATGAQGGYTF. Full variable domain (rest looked up from reference TRBV7-3 and TRBJ1-2): GAGVSQTPSNKVTEKGKYVELRCDPISGHTALYWYRQSLGQGPEFLIYFQGTGAADDSGLPNDRFFAVRPEGSVSTLKIQRTERGDSAVYLCASSATGAQGGYTFGSGTRLTVV.

The J gene is TRBJ1-5, the V gene TRBV21-1. TRBV21-1 is deemed a pseudogene. The CDR3 covers 15 residues. In nucleotides, the CDR3 is TGTGCCAGCAGCAAAGCCCCTTCTTTGTCTCAGCCCCAGCATTTT. Protein product: CASSKAPSLSQPQHF.

The V call is TRBV6-2 or TRBV6-3, the J call TRBJ1-1; 9 bases map to TRBD1. The CDR3 runs 13 residues. The V segment lost 5 bases and the J segment 11 bases; nucleotides outside the gene matches: 9. The germline V gene encodes CDR1 MNHEY and CDR2 SVGEGT. CDR3 in DNA: TGTGCCAGCAGTGCAAACAGGGGGCGGATCGCTTTCTTT. Translation: CASSANRGRIAFF.

This clone was seen once. V and J are TRBV14 and TRBJ2-7; unclear D gene. Trimming took 1 base from V and 5 from J, leaving 12 bases between them. Per germline, CDR1 SGHDN and CDR2 FVKESK. This CDR3 is 14 amino acids long. Written as DNA, the CDR3 is TGTGCCAGCAGCCAAGGGCCCTACCAGGACGAGCAGTACGTC. It codes for CASSQGPYQDEQYV.

The chain recombines TRBV7-3 with TRBJ1-1; the D gene is possibly TRBD1 (5 bases). Per germline, CDR1 SGHTA and CDR2 FQGTGA. This CDR3 spans 14 amino acids. V was clipped by 1 base and J by 2 bases, with 8 bases between them. The CDR3 DNA follows: TGTGCCAGCAGCTTAAATGGGGGTAACACTGAAGCTTTCTTT. Translating it yields CASSLNGGNTEAFF.

The CDR3 region has the DNA TGTGCTAGTGGTTTTAGGACAGGAAATCGAGTCACTGAAGCTTTCTTT. The encoded protein is CASGFRTGNRVTEAFF. The chain employs TRBV12-5 and TRBJ1-1; 7 bases line up with TRBD1. The CDR3 has 16 amino acids. Germline V CDR1 and CDR2: LGHNT, FRNRAP. Losses at the gene ends were 3 bases for V and 4 bases for J; bases not matched to a gene: 11.

This chain links TRBV1 with TRBJ2-7. TRBV1 is a recognized pseudogene. CDR3 length equals 11 residues. CDR3 sequence (DNA): TGCACCAGCAGCCAGAATCCCGAGCAGTACGTC. It specifies CTSSQNPEQYV.

The CDR3 loop reads CASSLGSGSRQPQHF. DNA of the CDR3: TGTGCCAGCAGCTTAGGATCAGGGTCGCGGCAGCCCCAGCATTTT. The rearrangement links TRBV13 to TRBJ1-5, with a possible D match to TRBD1 (5 bases). Deletions cut 0 bases from V and 7 bases from J, with 13 bases between. Germline CDR1 is PRHDT and CDR2 is FYEKMQ (reference sequence). This CDR3 is built from 15 residues.

The rearrangement uses TRBV12-3 or TRBV12-4 and TRBJ1-6; TRBD1 aligns across 7 bases. After removal of 5 bases from V and 9 bases from J, the junction contained 4 bases not matched to a gene. The CDR3 consists of 13 residues. Here the CDR3 DNA reads TGTGCCAGCAGTACAGGGGTGAGTTCACCCCTCCACTTT. This sequence encodes CASSTGVSSPLHF.

The chain is built from TRBV2 and TRBJ1-6; D remains ambiguous. Between the trimmed V and J ends, which lost 7 bases and 7 bases, there was a span of 5 bases. The CDR3 length is 11 residues. The germline V gene has CDR1 SNHLY and CDR2 FYNNEI. CDR3 sequence: CASTENSPLHF. In nucleotides, the CDR3 is TGTGCCAGCACGGAAAATTCACCCCTCCACTTT.